Sequencing of this T cell receptor (beta chain) was carried out in a study of T cell responses to AZD1222 COVID-19 vaccine. The method was immunoSEQ multiplex PCR; TCRdb's version includes in-frame clones alone and lacks a portion of them. The table lists 200,000 or so clones, almost 95% of them singletons. A word on this clone: The antigen is unknown.

Overall study findings and caveats: The sample set comprised mostly white British donors with more females, and clonal diversity was possibly underestimated.

The CDR3 sequence is 15 residues long. The V end was cut by 8 bases, the J end by 2 bases, with 18 bases between. Germline V gene lookup returns CDR1 MDHEN and CDR2 SYDVKM. The V gene is TRBV28, the J gene TRBJ1-1; TRBD1 might be the D (6 bases). The sequences come from peripheral blood, collected on day 0 of AZD1222 vaccination. The receptor was isolated from an adult in good health. CDR3 protein: CASSPGGAVNTEAFF. The CDR3 nucleotides are TGTGCCAGCTCCCCGGGGGGCGCGGTAAACACTGAAGCTTTCTTT. Combining the CDR3 with reference TRBV28 and TRBJ1-1 gives the whole variable domain DVKVTQSSRYLVKRTGEKVFLECVQDMDHENMFWYRQDPGLGLRLIYFSYDVKMKEKGDIPEGYSVSREKKERFSLILESASTNQTSMYLCASSPGGAVNTEAFFGQGTRLTVV.